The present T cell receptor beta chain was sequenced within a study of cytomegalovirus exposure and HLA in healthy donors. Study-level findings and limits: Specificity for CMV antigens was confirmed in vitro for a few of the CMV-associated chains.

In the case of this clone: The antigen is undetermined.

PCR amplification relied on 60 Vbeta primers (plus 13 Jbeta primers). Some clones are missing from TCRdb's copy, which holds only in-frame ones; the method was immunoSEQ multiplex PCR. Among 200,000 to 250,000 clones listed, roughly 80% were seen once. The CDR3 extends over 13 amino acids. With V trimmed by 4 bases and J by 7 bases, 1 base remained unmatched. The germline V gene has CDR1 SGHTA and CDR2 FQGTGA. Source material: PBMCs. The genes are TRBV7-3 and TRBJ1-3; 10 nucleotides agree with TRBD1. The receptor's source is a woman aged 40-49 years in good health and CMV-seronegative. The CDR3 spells CASSSGQGNTIYF. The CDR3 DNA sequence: TGTGCCAGCAGCTCGGGACAGGGGAACACCATATATTTT.